This entry lists 28 T cell receptor beta chains sequenced from one sample in a study of metastatic and nonmetastatic thyroid tumors. Before thyroid surgery, none of the patients had received any treatment. MiXCR reprocessed the PCR reads for TCRdb. The sample records some 90,000 clones, approximately 9% being singletons. The sequenced material came from blood. The receptors derive from a female donor with papillary thyroid cancer or a benign thyroid nodule (not recorded which). Some clones in this sample may be carry-over from other donors' samples.

This clone was found many times. The chain is built from TRBV19 and TRBJ1-1, with TRBD1 as a possible D gene (6 bases). From germline, CDR1 is LNHDA and CDR2 SQIVND (reference sequence). CDR3 size: 15 residues. Trimming shortened V by 5 bases and J by 3 bases, and 16 bases separated the two germline ends. The CDR3 DNA reads TGTGCCAGTAGTGCCAACCAACAGGGTGACACTGAAGCTTTCTTT. Amino acid sequence: CASSANQQGDTEAFF.

This clone was recorded at least ten times. The chain combines TRBV6-5 with TRBJ1-1; D may be TRBD1 (6 bases). The V end was cut by 3 bases, the J end by 6 bases, with 14 bases between. CDR1 is MNHEY, CDR2 SVGAGI, per germline. This CDR3 has 14 residues. The DNA of the CDR3 is TGTGCCAGCAGTTATGGAGGGGGAATATCTGAAGCTTTCTTT. This codes for CASSYGGGISEAFF.

This chain uses TRBV11-2 with TRBJ1-2; D is undetermined. This CDR3 comprises 13 residues. V gave up 5 bases and J gave up 5 bases, with 12 bases separating them. Germline values: CDR1 SGHAT, CDR2 FQNNGV. CDR3 protein: CASSREGPYGYTF. CDR3 coding DNA: TGTGCCAGCAGCCGAGAAGGACCTTATGGCTACACCTTC.

This clone was seen ten or more times. The gene calls are TRBV12-3 or TRBV12-4 and TRBJ2-7; the D gene could be TRBD1 or TRBD2 (5 bases each). Trimming pared 6 bases from V and 6 bases from J, leaving 15 bases between. The CDR3 is 13 amino acids. The CDR3 reads CASSGDGVAEQYF. The CDR3 DNA reads TGTGCCAGCAGCGGGGACGGTGTCGCCGAGCAGTACTTC.

V is TRBV11-2 and J is TRBJ1-2; tentative D call: TRBD1 (5 bases). Trimming took off 1 base at V and 1 base at J, with 7 bases between the two ends. Germline CDR1 reads SGHAT; CDR2 reads FQNNGV. The CDR3 has 14 amino acids. CDR3 DNA: TGTGCCAGCAGCTTAGGACAGAATAACTATGGCTACACCTTC. This gives the protein CASSLGQNNYGYTF.

The table lists this clone with many counts. This chain's CDR3 is CSAKRVAGFSYEQYF. The CDR3 DNA is TGCAGTGCAAAAAGGGTAGCGGGTTTCTCCTACGAGCAGTACTTC. V gene TRBV20-1 combines with J gene TRBJ2-7; TRBD2 agrees at 7 bases. V gave up 6 bases and J gave up 0 bases; unmatched junction bases: 11. CDR1 and CDR2 from the germline V gene are DFQATT and SNEGSKA (reference sequence). There are 15 residues in the CDR3.

This clone was counted many times. A single base separates this from a much larger clone, so it may be a read error. The V and J genes are TRBV6-1 and TRBJ2-1; no definite D call. This CDR3 is 11 amino acids long. Germline V lookup: CDR1 MNHNS, CDR2 SASEGT. The V and J ends lost 6 bases and 8 bases respectively, with 8 bases between them. The CDR3 reads CASSWSDEQFF. The CDR3 DNA reads as TGTGCCAGCAGCTGGAGTGATGAGCAGTTCTTC.

This clone was counted at least ten times. The J gene is TRBJ1-3, the V gene TRBV6-1; no clear D gene. CDR1 and CDR2 from the germline V gene are MNHNS and SASEGT. The CDR3 covers 14 residues. V was cut by 3 bases and J by 4 bases, with 10 bases left in between. The CDR3 is CASSDDGVGNTIYF. DNA for the CDR3: TGTGCCAGCAGTGACGATGGGGTCGGAAACACCATATATTTT.

Ten or more counts support this clone. This sequence joins TRBV4-2 and TRBJ1-4; no firm D call. Germline CDR1 reads LGHNA; CDR2 reads YNFKEQ. V lost 0 bases and J lost 7, with 15 bases in between. This CDR3 region has 16 residues. The CDR3 sequence: CASSQDLMRAGEKLFF. The CDR3 DNA reads TGTGCCAGCAGCCAAGATCTTATGCGGGCAGGTGAAAAACTGTTTTTT.

Remarks on this clone: Being one base from a much bigger clone, this may be a read error. Other DNA sequences in this sample translate to the same CDR3. The chain recombines TRBV20-1 with TRBJ1-1; D gene unclear. The CDR3 loop spans 13 amino acids. Germline CDR1 is DFQATT and CDR2 is SNEGSKA (reference sequence). This CDR3 is CSASKGPHTEAFF. The DNA of the CDR3 is TGCAGTGCTAGCAAGGGCCCTCACACTGAAGCCTTCTTT.

This clone was detected many times. Other nucleotide sequences from this sample produce the same CDR3. V and J are TRBV18 and TRBJ2-7; 12 bases agree with TRBD1. The V gene's germline CDR1 is KGHSH and CDR2 LQKENI. The CDR3 runs 16 residues. V was clipped by 6 bases and J by 4 bases; unmatched bases: 10. CDR3 nucleotides: TGTGCCAGCTCTAGAGCACCGGGACAGGGGGCATACGAGCAGTACTTC. Translation: CASSRAPGQGAYEQYF.

This clone was found many times. The junction differs from germline at one of its ends, possibly a read error. The chain has TRBV7-9 and TRBJ2-7; tentative D call: TRBD2 (5 bases). The CDR3 covers 11 residues. The germline gives CDR1 SEHNR, CDR2 FQNEAQ (reference sequence). This CDR3 reads CASSFGGRLDF. CDR3 DNA: TGTGCCAGCAGCTTCGGCGGGCGGCTGGACTTC.

This clone was counted many times. The V call is TRBV27, the J call TRBJ2-3; D uncertain. The CDR3 covers 13 residues. Trimming removed 5 bases at V and 2 bases at J, with 8 bases between. Germline CDR1 reads MNHEY; CDR2 reads SMNVEV (reference sequence). The CDR3 sequence: CASSSGTTDTQYF. In DNA, the CDR3 is TGTGCCAGCAGTAGTGGAACCACAGATACGCAGTATTTT.

As to this clone: This may be a read error: a much more frequent sequence differs by one nucleotide. The chain has TRBV3-1 and TRBJ1-1; tentatively, D is TRBD1 (6 bases). The CDR3 has 13 amino acids. Germline V gene sequence: CDR1 LGHDT, CDR2 YNNKEL (reference sequence). Here the CDR3 reads CASRLRGNTESFF. DNA for the CDR3: TGTGCCAGCAGGCTAAGGGGGAACACTGAATCTTTCTTT.

About this clone itself: A much larger clone differs by one base, so this may be a read error. The rearrangement links TRBV5-1 to TRBJ2-5, with a possible D match to TRBD1 (6 bases). The germline V and J ends were trimmed by 0 bases and 8 bases, with 11 bases remaining between them. The CDR3 is 13 residues long. Germline V gene sequence: CDR1 SGHRS, CDR2 YFSETQ. In nucleotides, the CDR3 is TGCGCCAGCAGCTTGGCAGGGGTGGATACCCAGTACTTC. Translating it yields CASSLAGVDTQYF.

This clone was counted between two and nine times. J is TRBJ2-3 and V is TRBV5-6; 12 bases are a match to TRBD2. The V segment lost 3 bases and the J segment 2 bases; nucleotides outside the gene matches: 10. Per germline, CDR1 SGHDT and CDR2 YYEEEE. This CDR3 comprises 18 residues. Here the CDR3 DNA reads TGTGCCAGCAGCTCACTAGCGGGGGGCCGCTCAAACACAGATACGCAGTATTTT. Amino acid sequence: CASSSLAGGRSNTDTQYF.

In this sample, this clone turned up many times. The chain couples TRBV25-1 to TRBJ2-2; 12 bases are shared with TRBD2. J was trimmed by 4 bases and V by 4 bases; bases with no gene match: 7. CDR1 MGHDK and CDR2 SYGVNS come from the germline V gene. The length of the CDR3 is 17 residues. The CDR3: CASSGLAGGPRTGELFF. The CDR3 nucleotides are TGTGCCAGCAGTGGGCTAGCGGGGGGGCCGCGCACCGGGGAGCTGTTTTTT.

This clone was counted ten times or more. The chain recombines TRBV5-1 with TRBJ2-5; D unresolved. There are 13 residues in the CDR3. From germline, CDR1 is SGHRS and CDR2 YFSETQ. The V and J ends lost 0 bases and 8 bases respectively, with 11 bases between them. CDR3 sequence reads: CASSLDDSDTQYF. The CDR3 DNA is TGCGCCAGCAGCTTGGACGACTCGGATACCCAGTACTTC.

This clone appeared many times. The rearrangement uses TRBV4-1 and TRBJ2-5; a weak D match, TRBD1 (8 bases). Germline assignment: CDR1 MGHRA and CDR2 YSYEKL. CDR3 size: 15 residues. With 4 bases removed from V and 4 bases from J, the gap between germline ends came to 16 bases. DNA of the CDR3: TGCGCCAGCAGCCGGCGAACAGGGGGGGGAGAGACCCAGTACTTC. This translates into CASSRRTGGGETQYF.

There are many counts of this clone. This chain uses TRBV6-4 with TRBJ1-6; D remains unclear. Trimming left V 0 bases short and J 8 bases short, with 5 bases between. The CDR3 length is 13 residues. Per germline, CDR1 MRHNA and CDR2 SNTAGT. The CDR3 is CASSDSRYSPLHF. DNA of the CDR3: TGTGCCAGCAGTGACTCCCGGTATTCACCCCTCCACTTT.

The table lists this clone with many counts. The chain's CDR3 is CSAFQGGSNQPQHF. DNA of the CDR3: TGCAGTGCTTTCCAGGGAGGGAGCAATCAGCCCCAGCATTTT. This sequence joins TRBV20-1 and TRBJ1-5; the D gene is possibly TRBD1 (5 bases). The CDR3 extends over 14 amino acids. CDR1 and CDR2 from the germline V gene are DFQATT and SNEGSKA (reference sequence). V dropped 5 bases and J dropped 1 base, with 12 bases sitting between them.

Many counts were recorded for this clone. The rearrangement joins TRBV4-1 to TRBJ2-1, with TRBD2 matching 11 bases. Trimming at V came to 3 bases and at J to 4 bases, leaving 2 bases not matched to a gene. The CDR3 contains 15 residues. CDR1 is MGHRA, CDR2 YSYEKL, per germline. The CDR3 here is CASSHPSGGYNEQFF. CDR3 DNA: TGCGCCAGCAGCCACCCTAGCGGGGGGTACAATGAGCAGTTCTTC.

The table lists this clone with a count of one. This sequence joins TRBV12-3 or TRBV12-4 and TRBJ2-3; D unresolved. This CDR3 has 12 residues. V gave up 3 bases and J gave up 7 bases, with 8 bases separating them. CDR3 sequence: CASSFSANTQYF. The DNA of the CDR3 is TGTGCCAGCAGTTTTTCGGCGAATACGCAGTATTTT.

This clone came up many times. The rearrangement joins TRBV6-1 to TRBJ2-7; the match to TRBD1 covers 8 bases. With V trimmed by 8 bases and J by 1 base, 4 bases remained unmatched. This CDR3 is 13 amino acids long. Germline V gene sequence: CDR1 MNHNS, CDR2 SASEGT. CDR3 nucleotide sequence: TGTGCCAGCTTGGACAGGGCATCCTACGAGCAGTACTTC. This gives the protein CASLDRASYEQYF.

V gene TRBV18 combines with J gene TRBJ1-4; 10 positions agree with TRBD1. The length of the CDR3 is 17 residues. With V trimmed by 1 base and J by 5 bases, 7 bases remained unmatched. The V gene's germline CDR1 is KGHSH and CDR2 LQKENI. The CDR3 region is CASSPRIPDRGNEKLFF. The CDR3 bases are TGTGCCAGCTCACCACGAATTCCGGACAGGGGGAATGAAAAACTGTTTTTT.

This clone was detected ten times or more. Written as DNA, the CDR3 is TGTGCCAGCAGTTTATTAGGGGGAGTTAATGAGCAGTTCTTC. Translation: CASSLLGGVNEQFF. V and J are TRBV27 and TRBJ2-1; TRBD1 is a possible D gene (6 bases). CDR3 length: 14 residues. The germline gives CDR1 MNHEY, CDR2 SMNVEV (reference sequence). V was pared by 1 base and J by 7 bases, with 11 bases between.

This clone was counted many times. The chain links TRBV19 to TRBJ1-2, with unresolved D. The germline V gene encodes CDR1 LNHDA and CDR2 SQIVND (reference sequence). This CDR3 region has 13 residues. V dropped 6 bases and J dropped 2 bases, with 10 bases sitting between them. The CDR3, as DNA: TGTGCCAGTAGCAGCGGGGAGAACTATGGCTACACCTTC. Protein: CASSSGENYGYTF.

In this sample, this clone turned up many times. This chain connects TRBV9 to TRBJ1-2; tentative D call: TRBD1 (5 bases). CDR3 size: 14 residues. Germline-derived CDR1 and CDR2 are SGDLS and YYNGEE. V was clipped by 4 bases and J by 4 bases, with 14 bases between them. CDR3 bases: TGTGCCAGCAGCCAAACGGGGGTTACCTATGGCTACACCTTC. Encoded protein: CASSQTGVTYGYTF.